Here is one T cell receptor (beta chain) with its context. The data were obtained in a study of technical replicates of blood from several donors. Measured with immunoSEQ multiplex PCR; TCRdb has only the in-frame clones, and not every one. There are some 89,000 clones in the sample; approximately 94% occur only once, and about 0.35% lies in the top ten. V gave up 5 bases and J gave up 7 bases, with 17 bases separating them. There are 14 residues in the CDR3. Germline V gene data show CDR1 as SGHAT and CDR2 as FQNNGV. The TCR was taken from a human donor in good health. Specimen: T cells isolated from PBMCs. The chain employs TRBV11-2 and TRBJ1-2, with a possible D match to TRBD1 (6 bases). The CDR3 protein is CASSPTLGRGGYTF. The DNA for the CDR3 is TGTGCCAGCAGCCCCACGCTGGGCAGGGGTGGCTACACCTTC.